This T cell receptor beta chain was obtained from a study of T cell responses to AZD1222 COVID-19 vaccine (dated by TCRdb to the early 2020s). Context from the whole study: Because spike-specific TCR depth and breadth did not differ between the two schedules, AZD1222 recipients who got a second dose at roughly 4 weeks were pooled with those who got a second dose at roughly 12 weeks. A total of just over 230 trial participants underwent TCR sequencing, of whom 200 to 220 had received two doses of AZD1222 and about 25 had received two doses of the MenACWY control vaccine. Trial participants were enrolled by age into 18-55, 56-69 and 70-plus year subgroups, with approximately 160, 26 and 62 TCR-sequenced participants respectively. The investigation overall reported the following: In the small 56-69-year group, the increase in depth fell short of significance, most likely because of low power. After two AZD1222 doses, both the breadth and the depth of spike-specific TCRs were significantly higher than at day 0 and than in MenACWY recipients. Vaccine-associated CD4 TCRs spanned the whole spike protein, with dominant responses in regions 160-218 and 743-854. Participants were mostly white British and included more females than males, and it was suggested by the authors that clonal diversity may have been underestimated. No day 14 peak-response samples were available, so repertoires were characterized only after the peak T cell response. Nearly half of unique spike-specific TCRs reportedly recognized epitopes outside regions mutated in the B.1.351 and B.1.1.7 variants. Only 5 to 7 AZD1222 recipients were SARS-CoV-2 seropositive at baseline, limiting conclusions about previously exposed vaccinees.

In regard to this clone: This clone's antigen is unknown. It has no much larger one-base neighbor in the sample; base qualities were not kept.

The CDR3 regions of human TCRbeta chains were analyzed by immunosequencing. Processing in the source paper ran as follows. TCRs in the repertoires were matched against a reference library of SARS-CoV-2-specific TCRs that had been generated with the MIRA antigen-specificity platform. Breadth was defined as the fraction of unique TCRs that were SARS-CoV-2-associated, and depth was defined as the fraction of total T cells that were SARS-CoV-2-associated. Using the MIRA data, each spike-specific TCR was assigned both to the spike region to which the TCR was reactive and to a CD4 or CD8 class. Log10-transformed breadth and depth values were compared by one-way ANOVA with Sidak's multiple comparisons tests. The clones in this table, taken by TCRdb from immuneACCESS, are in-frame only. Not every clone is retained; where verified, under half of the shortfall comes from an unresolved V gene, and the cause of the rest is unknown. V and J calls and clone size are as listed in that table; D and trimming were resolved from the DNA. Across this sample there are roughly 110,000 clones, with roughly 87% seen only once. Approximately 4% of the sample comes from the top ten.

The time point label here, explained by the study, means: baseline before first vaccination. Samples from vaccinated people were obtained from the UK trials COV001 and COV002, which included a single-blind randomized controlled phase 2/3 trial of AZD1222 (ChAdOx1 nCoV-19) in healthy adults. For TCRbeta chain sequencing, PBMC samples from trial participants were taken at day 0 and at day 28 after the second dose. This TCR derives from an adult in good health. The sample here was peripheral blood, taken on day 0 of AZD1222 vaccination.

The nucleotides are TGTGCCAGTAGCAAACTAGCGGATACGCAGTATTTT. This gives the protein CASSKLADTQYF. The chain is made from TRBV19 and TRBJ2-3; 7 junctional bases match TRBD2. The CDR3 goes from the cysteine to the phenylalanine over 12 residues. Only the CDR3 region is kept as DNA, spanning 36 bases read in frame from base 1. V lost 6 bases and J lost 6 bases, and the count of bases not matched to a germline gene is 3. From a lookup of the germline V gene (reference sequence), CDR1 and CDR2 are LNHDA and SQIVND.